One T cell receptor (beta chain) is described in this entry. This CDR3 contains 13 residues. Germline V gene sequence: CDR1 LNHDA, CDR2 SQIVND (reference sequence). V was cut by 3 bases and J by 7 bases, with 10 bases left in between. These data belong to a study of blood T cell repertoires in COVID-19. Overall study context: Material from acute and convalescent COVID-19 was sourced from the United States, Italy and Spain.

Profiled with immunoSEQ multiplex PCR; TCRdb holds only in-frame clones, not every one. The table includes around 130,000 clones, around four fifths detected once. Which cohort a participant joined came from the clinical history participants gave. In Cohort 3, a recovered donor had either two negative PCRs, clearance, or symptom resolution. The V gene is TRBV19, the J gene TRBJ2-1, with a tentative D call TRBD1 (5 bases). The clonotype comes from a young man who had recovered from COVID-19. The sample taken for sequencing was PBMCs or T cells enriched from blood (not recorded which). The CDR3 loop reads CASSIQGMNEQFF. DNA for the CDR3: TGTGCCAGTAGTATCCAGGGTATGAATGAGCAGTTCTTC.